The entry below describes one T cell receptor beta chain. Library input was 1.5 to 2 micrograms of DNA from cryopreserved PBMCs. These data come from a study of cytotoxic CD8 clonotypes in ibrutinib-treated CLL. The CDR3 runs to 15 residues. V lost 4 bases to trimming and J lost 5 bases, with 16 bases between them. The germline V gene has CDR1 SGHVS and CDR2 FQNEAQ. TCRdb's copy holds only in-frame clones and misses some; the assay was immunoSEQ multiplex PCR. Of roughly 130,000 clones in the sample, more than 85% were seen once. The source of this sequence is a human donor with chronic lymphocytic leukemia. The V gene is TRBV7-8, the J gene TRBJ2-3; the D gene is possibly TRBD2 (6 bases). The sample in question was PBMCs, obtained after 12 months of ibrutinib treatment. CDR3 loop: CASSSGGDWRDTQYF. In DNA, the CDR3 is TGTGCCAGCAGCTCGGGCGGGGACTGGAGAGATACGCAGTATTTT.